The present entry profiles one TCR beta chain with its context. This sample was taken from a study of identical twins. MiXCR, run by TCRdb on the 5' RACE reads, gives a single entry per CDR3 protein. The sample records under 500,000 distinct CDR3 sequences, 13% to 15% being singletons. Germline V gene sequence: CDR1 DFQATT, CDR2 SNEGSKA (reference sequence). This CDR3 has 13 amino acids. The V gene lost 0 bases and the J gene lost 6 bases, with 9 bases spanning the gap. The data also belong to a second study, concerning yellow fever vaccine responses in identical twins.

The clonotype was recovered from a woman aged 18-29 years in good health. The chain is built from TRBV20-1 and TRBJ2-1, with D uncertain. Sequencing was carried out using CD4+ T cells sorted from blood. CDR3 sequence (DNA): TGCAGTGCTAGAGACAGCAGGTTCAATGAGCAGTTCTTC. It codes for CSARDSRFNEQFF.